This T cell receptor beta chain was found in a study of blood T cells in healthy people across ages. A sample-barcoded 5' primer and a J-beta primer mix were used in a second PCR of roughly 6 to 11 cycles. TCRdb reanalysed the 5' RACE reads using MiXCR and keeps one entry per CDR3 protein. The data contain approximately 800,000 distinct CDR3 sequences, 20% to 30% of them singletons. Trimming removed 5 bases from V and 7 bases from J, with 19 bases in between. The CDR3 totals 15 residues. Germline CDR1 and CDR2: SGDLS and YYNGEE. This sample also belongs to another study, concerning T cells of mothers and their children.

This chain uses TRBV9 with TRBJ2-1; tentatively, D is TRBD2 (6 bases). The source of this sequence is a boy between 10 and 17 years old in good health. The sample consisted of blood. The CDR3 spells CASSDGGSLNNEQFF. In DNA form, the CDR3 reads TGTGCCAGCAGTGATGGGGGGAGTCTCAATAATGAGCAGTTCTTC.